A selection of T cell receptor beta chains follows, all from one sample in a study of blood T cell repertoires in COVID-19. Some clones are missing from TCRdb's copy, which holds only in-frame ones; the method was immunoSEQ multiplex PCR. Here the sample spans about 350,000 clones, approximately 89% being singletons. Sequenced material: peripheral blood. The receptors here all came from a woman aged 60-75 years with COVID-19, enrolled during active disease. The CDR3 runs from the conserved cysteine through the conserved F or W. The D gene is left open where the match is weak. The size of a clone is reported for some rows only, either as once, few or many, or as a class for expanded clones.

CDR3aa	CDR3nt	abundance	v_gene	d_gene	j_gene
CASSEATANMGPQHF	TGTGCCAGCAGTGAAGCCACCGCAAACATGGGCCCCCAGCATTTT	.	TRBV2	.	TRBJ1-5
CASSLDPGRIQETQYF	TGTGCCAGCAGCTTAGACCCAGGCCGAATACAAGAGACCCAGTACTTC	.	TRBV7-6	.	TRBJ2-5
CASPGTATGYGYTF	TGCGCCAGCCCCGGGACAGCGACCGGATATGGCTACACCTTC	.	TRBV10-1	TRBD1	TRBJ1-2
CASSLPSGRRSGNTIYF	TGTGCCAGCAGCCTACCGAGTGGGCGACGCTCTGGAAACACCATATATTTT	.	TRBV7-3	.	TRBJ1-3
CASSYSRPGSEQFF	TGTGCCAGCAGTTACTCGAGGCCGGGGAGTGAGCAGTTCTTC	.	TRBV6-5	.	TRBJ2-1
CASTLGTGPLGTEAFF	TGTGCCAGCACCCTGGGGACAGGCCCACTCGGGACTGAAGCTTTCTTT	.	TRBV28	TRBD1	TRBJ1-1
CASSPGQGAYEQFF	TGTGCCAGCAGCCCGGGACAGGGGGCTTATGAGCAGTTCTTC	.	TRBV7-8	TRBD1	TRBJ2-1
CASTFSNQPQHF	TGTGCCAGTACTTTTAGCAATCAGCCCCAGCATTTT	.	TRBV19	.	TRBJ1-5
CASSLGGQLGEKLFF	TGTGCCAGCAGCTTGGGGGGACAATTGGGTGAAAAACTGTTTTTT	.	TRBV5-6	.	TRBJ1-4
CASSQGAYEQYF	TGTGCCAGCAGTCAGGGGGCCTACGAGCAGTACTTC	.	TRBV7-2	TRBD1	TRBJ2-7
CASSEASPGSNYGYTF	TGTGCCAGCAGTGAAGCTTCTCCAGGGTCTAACTATGGCTACACCTTC	.	TRBV6-1	.	TRBJ1-2
CASSPTKGAYGYTF	TGTGCCAGCAGTCCTACGAAGGGGGCCTATGGCTACACCTTC	.	TRBV6-6	TRBD1	TRBJ1-2
CASSQQVPGEKLFF	TGTGCCAGCAGCCAACAGGTCCCGGGGGAAAAACTGTTTTTT	.	TRBV3-1/TRBV3-2	.	TRBJ1-4
CASSDPARQGGTEAFF	TGTGCCAGCAGTGACCCAGCTAGGCAGGGAGGGACTGAAGCTTTCTTT	.	TRBV6-1	.	TRBJ1-1
CASRGSGQNYNEQFF	TGTGCCAGCAGGGGCTCTGGTCAAAATTACAATGAGCAGTTCTTC	once	TRBV7-9	.	TRBJ2-1
CASSPSQGSNEKLFF	TGCGCCAGCAGCCCCTCACAGGGTTCTAATGAAAAACTGTTTTTT	.	TRBV4-1	.	TRBJ1-4
CASSQGLDGGETQYF	TGCGCCAGCAGCCAAGGACTAGATGGTGGCGAGACCCAGTACTTC	.	TRBV4-1	.	TRBJ2-5
CASRGANTEAFF	TGCGCCAGCAGGGGAGCAAACACTGAAGCTTTCTTT	.	TRBV5-1	.	TRBJ1-1
CASSLRGPRQPQHF	TGTGCCAGCAGCTTGAGGGGGCCTCGACAGCCCCAGCATTTT	once	TRBV5-6	TRBD1	TRBJ1-5
CASKGLRGGTDTQYF	TGTGCCAGCAAAGGCTTGCGGGGGGGCACAGATACGCAGTATTTT	.	TRBV6-5	TRBD2	TRBJ2-3
CATRTSGGASYEQYF	TGTGCCACCCGGACTAGCGGGGGGGCTTCCTACGAGCAGTACTTC	.	TRBV6-5	TRBD2	TRBJ2-7
CATSRGAVTDTQYF	TGTGCCACCTCCCGGGGGGCGGTCACAGATACGCAGTATTTT	.	TRBV7-3	.	TRBJ2-3
CASSHFSNEKLFF	TGTGCCAGCAGCCATTTCTCTAATGAAAAACTGTTTTTT	.	TRBV3-1/TRBV3-2	.	TRBJ1-4
CAISEKGREDTIYF	TGTGCCATCAGTGAGAAGGGGCGTGAGGACACCATATATTTT	few	TRBV10-3	.	TRBJ1-3
CASSLGSSGSSYNEQFF	TGTGCCAGCAGCTTGGGGTCTAGCGGAAGCTCCTACAATGAGCAGTTCTTC	.	TRBV5-4	TRBD2	TRBJ2-1
CASSLETGGNTEAFF	TGTGCCAGTAGTCTAGAGACAGGGGGGAACACTGAAGCTTTCTTT	.	TRBV19	TRBD1	TRBJ1-1
CASSYTTTGLGGGYTF	TGTGCCAGCAGTTACACAACGACCGGGCTGGGGGGTGGCTACACCTTC	.	TRBV6-5	.	TRBJ1-2
CASSRQYSGNTIYF	TGTGCCAGCAGTCGACAGTACTCTGGAAACACCATATATTTT	.	TRBV7-8	.	TRBJ1-3
CASRAAGEKLFF	TGTGCCAGCAGGGCGGCGGGGGAAAAACTGTTTTTT	.	TRBV2	.	TRBJ1-4
CASSQAGTKNTGELFF	TGTGCCAGCAGCCAAGCGGGGACAAAGAACACCGGGGAGCTGTTTTTT	once	TRBV3-1/TRBV3-2	.	TRBJ2-2
CASSKYRLETQYF	TGTGCCAGCAGCAAATACAGATTGGAGACCCAGTACTTC	.	TRBV7-2	.	TRBJ2-5
CASSLGRTDTSYGYTF	TGCGCCAGCAGCTTGGGGAGGACAGACACTTCCTATGGCTACACCTTC	.	TRBV5-1	.	TRBJ1-2
CASSLAGQGREKLFF	TGTGCCAGCAGCTTGGCCGGACAGGGGCGGGAAAAACTGTTTTTT	.	TRBV5-6	TRBD1	TRBJ1-4
CASSLGAGDMNTEAFF	TGCGCCAGCAGCTTGGGGGCAGGGGACATGAACACTGAAGCTTTCTTT	.	TRBV5-1	.	TRBJ1-1
CASGLDKGRDRATRGENEQFF	TGTGCTAGTGGTTTGGATAAAGGCCGGGACAGGGCTACTAGGGGAGAGAATGAGCAGTTCTTC	.	TRBV12-5	TRBD1	TRBJ2-1
CASSLSGGKNGYTF	TGTGCCAGCAGCCTTTCAGGGGGGAAAAATGGCTACACCTTC	.	TRBV4-2	TRBD1	TRBJ1-2
CASSVGGGYGYTF	TGTGCCAGCAGCGTAGGGGGCGGCTATGGCTACACCTTC	.	TRBV7-2	TRBD1	TRBJ1-2
CARNYPPGGRNYGYTF	TGCGCCAGGAACTACCCGCCGGGGGGAAGGAACTATGGCTACACCTTC	.	TRBV5-1	.	TRBJ1-2
CASSGGDSNQPQHF	TGTGCCAGTAGTGGAGGGGATAGCAATCAGCCCCAGCATTTT	.	TRBV19	.	TRBJ1-5
CASSSTGSYEQYF	TGCGCCAGCAGCAGTACAGGCTCCTACGAGCAGTACTTC	.	TRBV4-1	.	TRBJ2-7
CASSYSGSGRNYEQYF	TGTGCCAGCAGTTACTCGGGTAGCGGGAGGAATTACGAGCAGTACTTC	once	TRBV6-5	TRBD2	TRBJ2-7
CASNSGFENTGELFF	TGTGCCAGCAACTCGGGGTTTGAGAACACCGGGGAGCTGTTTTTT	.	TRBV7-9	.	TRBJ2-2
CASSLQGNTEAFF	TGTGCCAGCAGCTTGCAGGGGAACACTGAAGCTTTCTTT	.	TRBV9	.	TRBJ1-1
CASSVGRTGNTIYF	TGTGCCAGCAGCGTAGGCAGGACTGGAAACACCATATATTTT	few	TRBV9	.	TRBJ1-3
CASSEWGPGQPQHF	TGTGCCAGCAGTGAATGGGGGCCCGGGCAGCCCCAGCATTTT	.	TRBV2	.	TRBJ1-5
CACEQGPYEQYF	TGTGCCTGCGAACAGGGACCCTACGAGCAGTACTTC	.	TRBV11-2	.	TRBJ2-7
CASSQDRVVGNEQFF	TGTGCCAGCAGCCAAGATCGGGTGGTTGGGAATGAGCAGTTCTTC	.	TRBV3-1/TRBV3-2	.	TRBJ2-1
CASSRGGRIYGYTF	TGTGCCAGCAGTAGGGGCGGACGGATCTATGGCTACACCTTC	.	TRBV27	.	TRBJ1-2
CASSLLASNTGELFF	TGTGCCAGCAGCTTATTGGCTTCGAACACCGGGGAGCTGTTTTTT	.	TRBV7-3	.	TRBJ2-2
CASSYGGTSNTGELFF	TGTGCCAGCAGTTACGGCGGGACTAGCAACACCGGGGAGCTGTTTTTT	.	TRBV6-5	TRBD2	TRBJ2-2
CASSYRTGVANEKLFF	TGTGCCAGCAGTTACAGGACAGGGGTAGCTAATGAAAAACTGTTTTTT	.	TRBV6-5	TRBD1	TRBJ1-4
CASSEGQADSPLHF	TGTGCCAGCAGTGAAGGTCAGGCAGATTCACCCCTCCACTTT	once	TRBV2	.	TRBJ1-6
CAAGQGRSQPQHF	TGTGCAGCCGGACAGGGGAGAAGTCAGCCCCAGCATTTT	.	TRBV6-5	TRBD1	TRBJ1-5
CASSRPPGYGYTF	TGTGCCAGCAGCCGACCCCCCGGGTATGGCTACACCTTC	.	TRBV11-2	.	TRBJ1-2
CASSSGQGAFKYGYTF	TGTGCCAGCAGCTCAGGACAGGGAGCCTTTAAGTATGGCTACACCTTC	.	TRBV5-6	TRBD1	TRBJ1-2
CASSGGGLSTDTQYF	TGTGCCAGCAGCGGGGGGGGCCTGAGCACAGATACGCAGTATTTT	.	TRBV9	.	TRBJ2-3
CASSYDRSLTDTQYF	TGTGCCAGCAGTTACGACAGGTCCCTCACAGATACGCAGTATTTT	.	TRBV6-6	.	TRBJ2-3